Listed below are T cell receptor beta chains from one sample, sequenced in a study of ipilimumab plus nivolumab after autologous stem cell transplantation. The table came from immunoSEQ multiplex PCR; TCRdb's copy has only in-frame clones and leaves some out. The data contain about 12,000 clones, more than 65% of them singletons. Sequenced material: PBMCs, taken in a trial of ipilimumab plus nivolumab as post-transplant consolidation. The origin of the receptors is a male donor with diffuse large B-cell lymphoma. Both conserved end residues are part of each CDR3. The order of the fields is J gene, V gene, CDR3 length, clone size, D gene, CDR3 DNA, CDR3 protein. A D gene is named only where the DNA matches it firmly. A row's size may be missing; if present it is once, few, many or a size class.

>TRBJ1-6|TRBV25-1|13|NA|NA
TGTGCCAGCAGTGGTTACAGTAATTCACCCCTCCACTTT
CASSGYSNSPLHF
>TRBJ1-2|TRBV21-1|17|NA|NA
TGTGCCAGCAGCAAAGAGTTGGCCCCGAGGGCTAACTATGGCTACACCTTC
CASSKELAPRANYGYTF
>TRBJ1-2|TRBV30|16|once|TRBD1
TGTGCCTGGAGTGTACCCGGGACAGGGCGAGGCTATGGCTACACCTTC
CAWSVPGTGRGYGYTF
>TRBJ2-1|TRBV15|16|NA|NA
TGTGCCACCAGCAGAGAACTGGCGGGGACCTACAATGAGCAGTTCTTC
CATSRELAGTYNEQFF
>TRBJ2-3|TRBV5-1|15|NA|NA
TGCGCCAGCAGCTCGGGAGGACAGGGCACAGATACGCAGTATTTT
CASSSGGQGTDTQYF
>TRBJ2-1|TRBV5-6|13|few|NA
TGTGCCAGCAGCGCTGGGGCAGCGGCGGAGCAGTTCTTC
CASSAGAAAEQFF
>TRBJ2-4|TRBV10-3|15|NA|NA
TGTGCCATCAGTGAGAGTGAGACAGGAAAAAACATTCAGTACTTC
CAISESETGKNIQYF
>TRBJ2-7|TRBV5-5|15|NA|NA
TGTGCCAGCAGCTCGGTAGGGGGGATCTACTACGAGCAGTACTTC
CASSSVGGIYYEQYF
>TRBJ2-3|TRBV11-3|12|many|NA
TGTGCCAGCAGCTGGGCCTGGGATACGCAGTATTTT
CASSWAWDTQYF
>TRBJ2-7|TRBV19|12|NA|NA
TGTGCCAGTATGGGTGGTGGCTGGGAGCAGTACTTC
CASMGGGWEQYF
>TRBJ2-5|TRBV2|11|NA|NA
TGTGCCAGCCTAGGGGCAGAGACCCAGTACTTC
CASLGAETQYF
>TRBJ1-1|TRBV2|14|NA|TRBD1
TGTGCCAGCAGAGAAAGGGCAGGGGGGACTGAAGCTTTCTTT
CASRERAGGTEAFF
>TRBJ1-1|TRBV5-1|14|NA|NA
TGCGCCAGCAGCTTGGCTCGGGGGGACACTGAAGCTTTCTTT
CASSLARGDTEAFF
>TRBJ2-7|TRBV19|16|once|TRBD2
TGTGCCAGTAGTATAAAGGCTAGCGGAAGATTCGGGTGGCAGTACTTC
CASSIKASGRFGWQYF
>TRBJ2-2|TRBV15|16|NA|TRBD2
TGTGCCACCAGCAGTCGAAGCGGGGCTAACACCGGGGAGCTGTTTTTT
CATSSRSGANTGELFF
>TRBJ1-5|TRBV6-5|13|NA|NA
TGTGCCAGCAGACTACAGGAGAACCAGCCCCAGCATTTT
CASRLQENQPQHF